In its sample, the clone carrying this T cell receptor (beta chain) was seen a few times. Measured with immunoSEQ multiplex PCR; TCRdb has only the in-frame clones, and not every one. The repertoire holds around 110,000 clones, with roughly 85% as singletons. The data derive from a study of T cell responses to AZD1222 COVID-19 vaccine. The sequenced sample was peripheral blood, obtained on day 0 of MenACWY control vaccination. The receptor was derived from an adult in good health.

In nucleotides, the CDR3 is TGTGCCAGCAGGCCAACTTCGGCCCCGAGGGTACCCCTCCACTTT. It yields the protein CASRPTSAPRVPLHF. V usage is TRBV27 and J usage is TRBJ1-6, with no clear D. The germline V gene has CDR1 MNHEY and CDR2 SMNVEV (reference sequence). The CDR3 loop spans 15 amino acids. Trimming shortened V by 6 bases and J by 12 bases, and 21 bases separated the two germline ends.